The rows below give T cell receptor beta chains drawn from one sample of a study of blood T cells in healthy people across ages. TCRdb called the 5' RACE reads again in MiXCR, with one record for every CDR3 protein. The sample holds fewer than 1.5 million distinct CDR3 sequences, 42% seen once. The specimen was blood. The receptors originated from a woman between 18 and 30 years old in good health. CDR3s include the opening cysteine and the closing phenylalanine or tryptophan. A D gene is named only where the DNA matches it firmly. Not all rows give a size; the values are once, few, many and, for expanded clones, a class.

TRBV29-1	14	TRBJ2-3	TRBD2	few	TGCAGCGTTTTGCGGGAGAGATTCACAGATACGCAGTATTTT	CSVLRERFTDTQYF
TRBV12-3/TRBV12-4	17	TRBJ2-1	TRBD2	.	TGTGCCAGCAGTTTTTCCCGGCGACTAGCGGACGCGGTGGGGCAGTTCTTC	CASSFSRRLADAVGQFF
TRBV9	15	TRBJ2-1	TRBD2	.	TGTGCCAGCAGCCCGGGACTAGCAGACGACAATGAGCAGTTCTTC	CASSPGLADDNEQFF
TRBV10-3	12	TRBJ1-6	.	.	TGTGCCATCAGTGAGGGCAAGTCACCCCTCCACTTT	CAISEGKSPLHF
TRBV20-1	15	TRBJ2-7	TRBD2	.	TGCAGTGCTCAAACAGGACTAGCCTCAAACTACGAGCAGTACTTC	CSAQTGLASNYEQYF
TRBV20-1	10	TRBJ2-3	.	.	TGCAGTGGTAGCACAGATACGCGGTATTTT	CSGSTDTRYF
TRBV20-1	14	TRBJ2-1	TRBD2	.	TGCAGTGCTAGCCGGGACTACACCTACAATGAGCAGTTCTTC	CSASRDYTYNEQFF
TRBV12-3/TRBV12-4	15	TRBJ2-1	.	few	TGTGCCAGCAGTTCCGGCAGGGGCGCATACAATGAGCAGTTCTTC	CASSSGRGAYNEQFF
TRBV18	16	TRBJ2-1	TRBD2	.	TGTGCCAGCTCACCCATTGAGACTAGCGGGAGTTTGAAGCAGTTCTTC	CASSPIETSGSLKQFF
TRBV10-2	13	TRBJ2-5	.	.	TGCGCCAGCAGTGAGTCGGCCTACAATGAGCAGTACTTC	CASSESAYNEQYF
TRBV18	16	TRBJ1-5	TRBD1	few	TGTGCCAGCTCACCCTCGGACAGGGGACCCAATCAGCCCCAGCATTTT	CASSPSDRGPNQPQHF
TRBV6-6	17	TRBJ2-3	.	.	TGTGCCAGCAGCCCACCTAGCGGAGGGGGAGCCGGAGATACGCAGTATTTT	CASSPPSGGGAGDTQYF
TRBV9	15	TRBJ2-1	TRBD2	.	TGTGCCAGCAGCGAGGCGGGGGACGCAGACAATGAGCAGTTCTTC	CASSEAGDADNEQFF
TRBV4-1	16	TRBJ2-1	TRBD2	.	TGCGCCAGCAGCCAAGGGGGGACTAGCGTGTACAATGAGCAGTTCTTC	CASSQGGTSVYNEQFF
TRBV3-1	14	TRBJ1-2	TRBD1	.	TGTGCCAGCAGCCAAGTGACAGGGGCCGATGGCTACACCTTC	CASSQVTGADGYTF
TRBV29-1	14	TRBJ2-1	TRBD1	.	TGCAGCGTCCCCAAGGACAGGGACTTCGGTGAGCAGTTCTTC	CSVPKDRDFGEQFF
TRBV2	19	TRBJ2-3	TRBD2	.	TGTGCCAGCAGTGTTGGGGAGGGACTACTAGCGGATAGCACAGATACGCAGTATTTT	CASSVGEGLLADSTDTQYF
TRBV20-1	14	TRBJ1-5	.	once	TGCAGTGCTAGATCAGGAGGGGTCGGCCAGCCCCAGCATTTT	CSARSGGVGQPQHF
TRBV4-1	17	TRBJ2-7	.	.	TGCGCCAGCAGCCAGGACTCCCACGGACAGGACTACAATGAGCAGTACTTC	CASSQDSHGQDYNEQYF
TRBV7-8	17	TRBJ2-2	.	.	TGTGCCAGCAGCTACTCCCCCCTCAGGGGGGCCGGCGGGGAGCTGTTTTTT	CASSYSPLRGAGGELFF
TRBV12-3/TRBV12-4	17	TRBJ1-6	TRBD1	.	TGTGCCAGTAGACCGGGACAGAAGAGCTCCTATAATTCACCCCTCCACTTT	CASRPGQKSSYNSPLHF
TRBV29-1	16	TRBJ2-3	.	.	TGCAGCGTTGAAGATGGGCAGCGTCTTCGCACAGATACGCAGTATTTT	CSVEDGQRLRTDTQYF
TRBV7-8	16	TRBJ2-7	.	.	TGTGCCAGCAGCTTGGGGTCGCCGGGCGGCACCGACGAGCAGTACTTC	CASSLGSPGGTDEQYF
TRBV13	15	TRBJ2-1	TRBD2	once	TGTGCCAGCAGCGCGGGACTAGCGGTAGGCAATGAGCAGTTCTTC	CASSAGLAVGNEQFF
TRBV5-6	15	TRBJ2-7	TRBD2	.	TGTGCCAGCAGCTTGAGGAGGGTAGCGGGAGGCGAGCAGTACTTC	CASSLRRVAGGEQYF
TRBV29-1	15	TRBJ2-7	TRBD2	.	TGCAGCGTTGAGATGCGGGGGGCCTCCTACAATGAGCAGTACTTC	CSVEMRGASYNEQYF
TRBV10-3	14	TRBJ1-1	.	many	TGTGCCATCAGTGATCAGCAGCCGAACACTGAAGCTTTCTTT	CAISDQQPNTEAFF
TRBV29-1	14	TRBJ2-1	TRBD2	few	TGCAGCGTTGAAACTAGCGGAGCCTACAATGAGCAGTTCTTC	CSVETSGAYNEQFF
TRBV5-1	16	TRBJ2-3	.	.	TGCGCCAGCAGCTCTCCCCCGGACAGAAACACAGATACGCAGTATTTT	CASSSPPDRNTDTQYF
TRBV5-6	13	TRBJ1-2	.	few	TGTGCCAGCCCCGAGTCAGCTAACTATGGCTACACCTTC	CASPESANYGYTF
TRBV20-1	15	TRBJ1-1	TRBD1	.	TGCAGTGCTAGACACCTACAGGGGTTGAACACTGAAGCTTTCTTT	CSARHLQGLNTEAFF
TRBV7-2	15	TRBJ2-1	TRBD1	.	TGTGCCAGCAGCTTTTCTGGACAGGTCTATAATGAGCAGTTCTTC	CASSFSGQVYNEQFF
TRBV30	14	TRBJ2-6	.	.	TGTGCCTGGAGTGTAGGGGCTGGGGCCAACGTCCTGACTTTC	CAWSVGAGANVLTF
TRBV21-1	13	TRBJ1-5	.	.	TGTGCCAGCAAACTGACTCCAAAAACGCCCCAGCATTTT	CASKLTPKTPQHF
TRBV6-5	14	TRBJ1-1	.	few	TGTGCCAGCATTGAGACAGTTGGGAACACTGAAGCTTTCTTT	CASIETVGNTEAFF
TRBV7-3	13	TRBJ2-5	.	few	TGTGCCAGCAGCTTTGGCGCTAAAGAGACCCAGTACTTC	CASSFGAKETQYF
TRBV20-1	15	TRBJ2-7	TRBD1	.	TGCAGTGCTAGTCGGGGACAGGACCTCCCCTACGAGCAGTACTTC	CSASRGQDLPYEQYF
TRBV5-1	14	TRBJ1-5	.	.	TGCGCCAGCCCCCGGGGGGACTTTTATCAGCCCCAGCATTTT	CASPRGDFYQPQHF
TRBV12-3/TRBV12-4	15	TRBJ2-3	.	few	TGTGCCAGCAGTTCCGGGACGAGCCCATGGAATACGCAGTATTTT	CASSSGTSPWNTQYF
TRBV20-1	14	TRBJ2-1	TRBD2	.	TGCAGTGCTCAAACCGGGACTAGCCACAATGAGCAGTTCTTC	CSAQTGTSHNEQFF
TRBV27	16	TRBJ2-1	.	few	TGTGCCAGCAGTTTATCGGGGTGGGGAACCTACAATGAGCAGTTCTTC	CASSLSGWGTYNEQFF
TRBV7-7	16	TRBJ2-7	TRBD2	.	TGTGCCAGCAGCCCGGCAATCGGTAGCGGGCTCTCTGAGCAGTACTTC	CASSPAIGSGLSEQYF
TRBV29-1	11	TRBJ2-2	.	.	TGCAGCGCGACCGGGACCGGGGAGCTGTTTTTT	CSATGTGELFF
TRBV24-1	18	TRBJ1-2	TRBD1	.	TGTGCCACCAGTCAAAGACCGGGACAGGGTCTGAGCGCGATCAGCTACACCTTC	CATSQRPGQGLSAISYTF
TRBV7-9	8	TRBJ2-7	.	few	TGTGCCAGAGCCGAGCAGTACTTC	CARAEQYF
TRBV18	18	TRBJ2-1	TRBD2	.	TGTGCCAGCTCACCATCGCCTAGCGGGGGGGCCTCCTACAATGAGCAGTTCTTC	CASSPSPSGGASYNEQFF
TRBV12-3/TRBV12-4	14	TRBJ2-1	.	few	TGTGCCAGCAGTTTGCAGGCGACCTACAATGAGCAGTTCTTC	CASSLQATYNEQFF
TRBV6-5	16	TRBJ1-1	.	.	TGTGCCAGCAGTTACTCGAAAAAGGGGAGGAACACTGAAGCTTTCTTT	CASSYSKKGRNTEAFF